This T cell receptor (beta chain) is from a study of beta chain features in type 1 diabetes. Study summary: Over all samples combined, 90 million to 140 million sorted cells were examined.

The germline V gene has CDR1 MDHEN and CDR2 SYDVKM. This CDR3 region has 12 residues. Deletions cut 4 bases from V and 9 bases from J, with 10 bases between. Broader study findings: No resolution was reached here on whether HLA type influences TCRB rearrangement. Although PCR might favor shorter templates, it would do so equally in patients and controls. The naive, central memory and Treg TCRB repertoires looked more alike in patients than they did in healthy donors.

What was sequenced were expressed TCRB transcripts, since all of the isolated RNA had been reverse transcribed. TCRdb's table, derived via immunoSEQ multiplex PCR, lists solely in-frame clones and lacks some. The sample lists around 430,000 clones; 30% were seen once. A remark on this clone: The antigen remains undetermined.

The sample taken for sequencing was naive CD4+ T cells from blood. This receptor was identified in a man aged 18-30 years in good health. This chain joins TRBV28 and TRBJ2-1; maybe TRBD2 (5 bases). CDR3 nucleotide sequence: TGTGCCAGCAGTTCCTTAGGGAGTGAGCAGTTCTTC. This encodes CASSSLGSEQFF. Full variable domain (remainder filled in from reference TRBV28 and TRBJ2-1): DVKVTQSSRYLVKRTGEKVFLECVQDMDHENMFWYRQDPGLGLRLIYFSYDVKMKEKGDIPEGYSVSREKKERFSLILESASTNQTSMYLCASSSLGSEQFFGPGTRLTVL.